The 32 T cell receptor beta chains below were found in one sample sequenced in a study of shared clonotypes between healthy human individuals. Only in-frame clones appear in the TCRdb table, and some are missing; sequencing was by immunoSEQ multiplex PCR. Of 980,000 or so clones in the sample, less than 85% were seen once. The sequenced material came from memory CD4+ T cells sorted from blood. Specified subset: CD45RA-negative fraction. The receptors were sampled from a man younger than 35 in good health.

The chain joins TRBV9 to TRBJ1-2; possible D gene TRBD1, 6 bases. The CDR3 is 14 amino acids. Trimming removed 4 bases from V and 5 bases from J, with 15 bases in between. Germline lookup yields CDR1 SGDLS and CDR2 YYNGEE. CDR3 sequence reads: CASSPRGARYGYTF. The CDR3 DNA follows: TGTGCCAGCAGCCCCCGGGGGGCGCGGTATGGCTACACCTTC.

The chain couples TRBV28 to TRBJ1-6; D is uncertain. There are 13 residues in the CDR3. V was pared by 10 bases and J by 10 bases, with 17 bases between. Germline V gives CDR1 MDHEN, CDR2 SYDVKM. CDR3 DNA: TGTGCCACCCGGACCGGAGTTGGGTCACCCCTCCACTTT. The encoded protein is CATRTGVGSPLHF. The full variable domain, rest sourced from reference TRBV28 and TRBJ1-6, is DVKVTQSSRYLVKRTGEKVFLECVQDMDHENMFWYRQDPGLGLRLIYFSYDVKMKEKGDIPEGYSVSREKKERFSLILESASTNQTSMYLCATRTGVGSPLHFGNGTRLTVT.

The sample holds one count of this clone. This chain links TRBV7-9 with TRBJ1-1; D may be TRBD1 (6 bases). This CDR3 region has 15 residues. From germline, CDR1 is SEHNR and CDR2 FQNEAQ (reference sequence). The V end lost 1 base, the J end lost 6 bases, and 15 bases lay between the germline ends. The CDR3 sequence is CASSLGDTGIPEAFF. The CDR3 DNA sequence: TGTGCCAGCAGCTTAGGGGACACAGGGATCCCTGAAGCTTTCTTT.

The rearrangement links TRBV9 to TRBJ2-3, with D perhaps matching TRBD1 or TRBD2 (7 bases each). The germline CDR1 and CDR2 sequences are SGDLS and YYNGEE. Trimming took off 0 bases at V and 4 bases at J, with 12 bases between the two ends. The CDR3 spans 15 residues. The CDR3 is CASSVGGGGPDTQYF. The CDR3 region has the DNA TGTGCCAGCAGCGTAGGGGGAGGGGGCCCAGATACGCAGTATTTT.

This sequence joins TRBV6-5 and TRBJ2-3; D not resolved. CDR1 and CDR2 (germline): MNHEY, SVGAGI. V was cut by 6 bases and J by 6 bases, with 10 bases left in between. The CDR3 totals 12 residues. CDR3 sequence: CASRSAGDTQYF. CDR3 coding DNA: TGTGCCAGCAGATCCGCCGGGGATACGCAGTATTTT.

This sequence joins TRBV27 and TRBJ1-5; TRBD1 matches at 7 bases. V dropped 5 bases and J dropped 9; count of bases not matched to a gene: 7. The germline V gene has CDR1 MNHEY and CDR2 SMNVEV (reference sequence). The CDR3 runs 13 residues. CDR3 nucleotide sequence: TGTGCCAGCAGTCCCCGGGACAGCCGGCCCCAGCATTTT. Translated: CASSPRDSRPQHF.

This sequence joins TRBV25-1 and TRBJ2-7; D might be TRBD1 (6 bases). The CDR3 totals 15 residues. The germline V gene has CDR1 MGHDK and CDR2 SYGVNS. Between the trimmed V and J ends, which lost 6 bases and 3 bases, there was a span of 18 bases. The CDR3 loop reads CASSQPSWGLYEQYF. CDR3 coding DNA: TGTGCCAGCAGCCAACCCAGCTGGGGGCTCTACGAGCAGTACTTC.

This clone was seen a handful of times. The rearrangement links TRBV5-1 to TRBJ1-1, with TRBD1 matching 9 bases. V lost 3 bases to trimming and J lost 3 bases; unmatched junction nucleotides: 6. This CDR3 is 15 amino acids long. CDR1 and CDR2 from the germline V gene are SGHRS and YFSETQ. The CDR3, as DNA: TGCGCCAGCAGCTCGCTGGGACAGGGTGACACTGAAGCTTTCTTT. Encoded protein: CASSSLGQGDTEAFF.

The chain carries TRBV7-9 and TRBJ2-1, with 9 bases matching TRBD2. Per germline, CDR1 SEHNR and CDR2 FQNEAQ (reference sequence). Trimming at V came to 0 bases and at J to 4 bases, leaving 4 bases not matched to a gene. This CDR3 region has 16 residues. CDR3 amino acids: CASSLAFTSGYNEQFF. DNA of the CDR3: TGTGCCAGCAGCTTAGCGTTTACTAGCGGGTACAATGAGCAGTTCTTC.

This chain joins TRBV16 and TRBJ2-7; the D gene is possibly TRBD1 (6 bases). Germline CDR1 KGHSY, CDR2 FQNENV. The V end lost 0 bases, the J end lost 6 bases, and 15 bases lay between the germline ends. The length of the CDR3 is 15 residues. CDR3 DNA sequence: TGTGCCAGCAGCCAATCGGGTCAGGCCAGGGGCGAGCAGTACTTC. Its translation is CASSQSGQARGEQYF.

A few counts support this clone. This chain joins TRBV9 and TRBJ2-2, with 8 positions matching TRBD1. This CDR3 spans 16 amino acids. CDR1 is SGDLS and CDR2 is YYNGEE in the germline V gene. V lost 5 bases, J lost 0 bases, and 6 bases stayed unmatched. CDR3 loop: CASSPRTGTNTGELFF. CDR3 DNA: TGTGCCAGCAGTCCCCGGACAGGGACGAACACCGGGGAGCTGTTTTTT.

The sample holds a few counts of this clone. The chain carries TRBV19 and TRBJ1-2; D gene ambiguous. This CDR3 region has 16 residues. With 3 bases removed from V and 4 bases from J, the gap between germline ends came to 18 bases. The V gene's germline CDR1 is LNHDA and CDR2 SQIVND (reference sequence). As DNA, the CDR3 is TGTGCCAGTAGTATTATGAATCGACCAACCGGCTATGGCTACACCTTC. It is translated as CASSIMNRPTGYGYTF.

In regard to this clone: Given a much more abundant clone one base away, this may be a read error. J is TRBJ1-1 and V is TRBV7-9; TRBD1 agrees at 7 bases. This CDR3 is built from 15 residues. The trim removed 5 bases at V and 1 base at J, leaving 7 bases unmatched. Germline V gene sequence: CDR1 SEHNR, CDR2 FQNEAQ (reference sequence). As DNA, the CDR3 is TGTGCCAGCAGCCTCCCCGGGACAGCGAACACTGAAGCTTTCTTT. Encoded protein: CASSLPGTANTEAFF.

The V call is TRBV5-1, the J call TRBJ2-3; possible D gene TRBD2, 5 bases. V was shortened by 1 base and J by 2 bases, with 20 bases between the two germline ends. CDR1 and CDR2 (germline): SGHRS, YFSETQ. The CDR3 covers 18 residues. The DNA for the CDR3 is TGCGCCAGCAGCTTGAGGCCCCCCGCGGGTCACGACACAGATACGCAGTATTTT. This encodes CASSLRPPAGHDTDTQYF.

The chain joins TRBV30 to TRBJ1-4; 8 positions agree with TRBD1. There are 13 residues in the CDR3. In germline, CDR1 is GTSNPN, CDR2 SVGIG (reference sequence). V dropped 4 bases and J dropped 8; count of bases not matched to a gene: 6. The CDR3 here is CAWTQGALEKLFF. The CDR3 DNA follows: TGTGCCTGGACGCAGGGGGCATTGGAAAAACTGTTTTTT. The variable domain in full, with the rest retrieved from reference TRBV30 and TRBJ1-4, is SQTIHQWPATLVQPVGSPLSLECTVEGTSNPNLYWYRQAAGRGLQLLFYSVGIGQISSEVPQNLSASRPQDRQFILSSKKLLLSDSGFYLCAWTQGALEKLFFGSGTQLSVL.

This clone was seen a single time. The chain uses TRBV18 and TRBJ2-2; TRBD1 aligns across 7 bases. Trimming removed 3 bases from V and 4 bases from J; junction bases left unmatched: 11. This CDR3 has 17 amino acids. The germline V gene encodes CDR1 KGHSH and CDR2 LQKENI. CDR3 coding DNA: TGTGCCAGCTCACCCACTGCGACAGGGCAGGGCACCGGGGAGCTGTTTTTT. As protein: CASSPTATGQGTGELFF.

V usage is TRBV7-3 and J usage is TRBJ2-3; 8 bases line up with TRBD2. This CDR3 has 14 residues. From germline, CDR1 is SGHTA and CDR2 FQGTGA. V lost 5 bases and J lost 6; bases outside the gene matches: 7. CDR3 sequence (DNA): TGTGCCAGCAGCGCCAGCGGGGGCCTCGATACGCAGTATTTT. Translation: CASSASGGLDTQYF.

This sequence joins TRBV11-2 and TRBJ2-7, with TRBD1 matching 8 bases. The junction had 6 bases not matched to a gene; V was cut back by 3 bases and J by 2 bases. The length of the CDR3 is 15 residues. In germline, CDR1 is SGHAT, CDR2 FQNNGV. This chain's CDR3 is CASSFGQGLTYEQYF. The CDR3 nucleotides are TGTGCCAGCAGCTTTGGACAGGGCCTAACCTACGAGCAGTACTTC.

This clone was recorded a few times. V is TRBV14 and J is TRBJ2-5; 10 nucleotides line up with TRBD2. The CDR3 is made up of 15 amino acids. V lost 6 bases, J lost 4 bases, and 8 bases stayed unmatched. Germline V gene sequence: CDR1 SGHDN, CDR2 FVKESK. The chain's CDR3 is CASRASGSGGETQYF. For the CDR3, the DNA is TGTGCCAGCAGGGCTAGCGGGAGTGGAGGAGAGACCCAGTACTTC.

This chain links TRBV2 with TRBJ2-5, with D possibly TRBD1 on 6 matching bases. The ends were cut back, 3 bases at V and 0 bases at J, with 14 bases in the middle. Per germline, CDR1 SNHLY and CDR2 FYNNEI. The CDR3 consists of 16 residues. The CDR3 is CASSETGTMYQETQYF. In DNA, the CDR3 is TGTGCCAGCAGTGAGACCGGGACAATGTACCAAGAGACCCAGTACTTC.

This clone has more than one count but fewer than ten. This same CDR3 is encoded by further DNA sequences in the sample. The rearrangement uses TRBV7-9 and TRBJ1-1; no reliable D call. V was cut by 4 bases and J by 1 base, with 7 bases left in between. The CDR3 runs 13 residues. Looked up from germline, CDR1 is SEHNR and CDR2 is FQNEAQ (reference sequence). In nucleotides, the CDR3 is TGTGCCAGCAGCTCCCAGACGAACACTGAAGCTTTCTTT. It encodes CASSSQTNTEAFF.

This clone has a handful of counts. This chain joins TRBV5-1 and TRBJ2-6; D not certain. Trimming shortened V by 7 bases and J by 4 bases, and 21 bases separated the two germline ends. The CDR3 is 17 amino acids. CDR1 is SGHRS, CDR2 YFSETQ, per germline. The CDR3 bases are TGCGCCAGCTCTCCCGGCGGCCAATCTTCCGGGGCCAACGTCCTGACTTTC. Translated: CASSPGGQSSGANVLTF.

The chain joins TRBV15 to TRBJ2-1, with 9 bases matching TRBD1. CDR1 and CDR2 (germline): LNHNV, YYDKDF (reference sequence). This CDR3 contains 14 residues. V trimming: 3 bases; J trimming: 8 bases; junction bases outside the gene matches: 5. The CDR3 reads CATSRRQGGYEQFF. The DNA for the CDR3 is TGTGCCACCAGCAGGAGACAGGGGGGCTATGAGCAGTTCTTC.

The J gene is TRBJ2-1, the V gene TRBV6-4; a possible D gene is TRBD1 (6 bases). Germline-derived CDR1 and CDR2 are MRHNA and SNTAGT. V dropped 6 bases and J dropped 6 bases, with 12 bases sitting between them. This CDR3 has 13 residues. This CDR3 is CASSAGQFNEQFF. DNA of the CDR3: TGTGCCAGCAGCGCTGGACAGTTCAATGAGCAGTTCTTC.

The chain carries TRBV11-1 and TRBJ1-2; D ambiguous. Trimming removed 1 base at V and 8 bases at J, with 11 bases between. The germline CDR1 and CDR2 sequences are SGHAT and FQDESV (reference sequence). The CDR3 covers 13 residues. The CDR3, as DNA: TGTGCCAGCAGCTTAGATCGGGGAACGGGCTACACCTTC. Translating gives CASSLDRGTGYTF.

This clone has just a few counts. J is TRBJ2-1 and V is TRBV7-2; D is uncertain. Germline-derived CDR1 and CDR2 are SGHTA and FQGNSA. Trimming left V 2 bases short and J 10 bases short, with 9 bases between. The CDR3 is 12 residues long. CDR3 in DNA: TGTGCCAGCAGCTTAATGGGAAGCGAGCAGTTCTTC. Translated, it gives CASSLMGSEQFF. The whole variable domain, remainder taken from reference TRBV7-2 and TRBJ2-1, is GAGVSQSPSNKVTEKGKDVELRCDPISGHTALYWYRQSLGQGLEFLIYFQGNSAPDKSGLPSDRFSAERTGGSVSTLTIQRTQQEDSAVYLCASSLMGSEQFFGPGTRLTVL.

The chain carries TRBV18 and TRBJ1-6, with 7 nucleotides matching TRBD1. There are 13 residues in the CDR3. Germline V gene lookup returns CDR1 KGHSH and CDR2 LQKENI. The ends lost 6 bases at V and 7 bases at J; junction bases unmatched: 3. CDR3 in amino acids: CASSTGSNSPLHF. CDR3 DNA: TGTGCCAGCTCGACAGGGAGCAATTCACCCCTCCACTTT. The whole variable domain, remainder taken from reference TRBV18 and TRBJ1-6, is NAGVMQNPRHLVRRRGQEARLRCSPMKGHSHVYWYRQLPEEGLKFMVYLQKENIIDESGMPKERFSAEFPKEGPSILRIQQVVRGDSAAYFCASSTGSNSPLHFGNGTRLTVT.

The V gene is TRBV7-9, the J gene TRBJ2-7, with 12 bases lining up with TRBD2. Germline CDR1 SEHNR, CDR2 FQNEAQ (reference sequence). V was clipped by 1 base and J by 3 bases; unmatched bases: 1. The CDR3 runs to 15 residues. The chain's CDR3 is CASSLGTSGNYEQYF. The CDR3, as DNA: TGTGCCAGCAGCTTAGGGACTAGCGGGAACTACGAGCAGTACTTC.

The J gene is TRBJ2-3, the V gene TRBV18; 12 bases agree with TRBD1. Unmatched junction bases numbered 8, after V lost 4 bases and J lost 3 bases. The CDR3 covers 17 residues. Germline V gene data show CDR1 as KGHSH and CDR2 as LQKENI. For the CDR3, the DNA is TGTGCCAGCTCACTCGGGACAGGGGGCTCGGGAACAGATACGCAGTATTTT. It yields the protein CASSLGTGGSGTDTQYF.

The gene calls are TRBV21-1 and TRBJ2-3; TRBD1, the table's D call, was not compared with the DNA. TRBV21-1 has pseudogene status. The length of the CDR3 is 17 residues. The CDR3 spells CASSQRWGHESTDTQYF. CDR3 in DNA: TGTGCCAGCAGCCAGAGGTGGGGACATGAGAGCACAGATACGCAGTATTTT.

A single count supports this clone. The chain couples TRBV28 to TRBJ1-5, with no clear D. V was shortened by 2 bases and J by 4 bases, with 12 bases between the two germline ends. There are 15 residues in the CDR3. Germline V gene lookup returns CDR1 MDHEN and CDR2 SYDVKM. The CDR3: CASSLNSLGNQPQHF. The CDR3 DNA reads as TGTGCCAGCAGTTTAAATTCCCTCGGGAATCAGCCCCAGCATTTT. The complete variable domain, with remaining parts taken from reference TRBV28 and TRBJ1-5, reads DVKVTQSSRYLVKRTGEKVFLECVQDMDHENMFWYRQDPGLGLRLIYFSYDVKMKEKGDIPEGYSVSREKKERFSLILESASTNQTSMYLCASSLNSLGNQPQHFGDGTRLSIL.

The V and J genes are TRBV9 and TRBJ2-1; 8 bases map to TRBD2. There are 15 residues in the CDR3. Germline loops: CDR1 SGDLS, CDR2 YYNGEE. The V and J ends lost 4 bases and 6 bases, in that order; junction bases with no gene match: 9. The CDR3 is CASSPRGGFVNEQFF. In DNA form, the CDR3 reads TGTGCCAGCAGCCCCCGGGGGGGGTTTGTCAATGAGCAGTTCTTC. Supplemented by reference TRBV9 and TRBJ2-1, the full variable domain reads DSGVTQTPKHLITATGQRVTLRCSPRSGDLSVYWYQQSLDQGLQFLIQYYNGEERAKGNILERFSAQQFPDLHSELNLSSLELGDSALYFCASSPRGGFVNEQFFGPGTRLTVL.